This T cell receptor (beta chain) was recorded in a study of neurological immune-mediated disorders (dated by TCRdb to about 2019). General notes on the study: Among the approximately 34 multiple sclerosis patients, relapsing-remitting MS was present in roughly 30 and secondary progressive MS was present in 3. The cohort was made up of about 65 subjects, consisting of roughly 14 HAM/TSP patients, some 34 multiple sclerosis patients and 20 healthy controls. Alongside PBMC samples, the set of 106 TCR-beta libraries contained longitudinal samples, technical triplicates, and paired CD4+ and CD8+ T-cell subsets that had been sorted. Peripheral blood TCR-beta repertoires from HTLV-I-associated myelopathy (HAM/TSP) patients, multiple sclerosis patients and healthy controls were compared by UMI-based sequencing. What the work shows at the level of the full study, not this receptor alone: Phylogenetic analysis grouped repertoires from 18 of 34 MS patients into a cluster of related CDR3 sequences, suggesting a possible repertoire-level signature. The MS cluster was not associated with any clinical or MRI features, and the authors stated that larger cohorts are needed. TCR clonal expansion was greatest in HAM/TSP patients and smallest in MS patients, who ranked below even healthy controls. No identical CDR3 amino acid sequences were shared among expanded clones across subjects, suggesting private TCR-beta repertoires in all groups.

This clonotype was counted many times. Its antigen specificity is not known. Within one base of it there is no much larger clone, and no base qualities were kept. cDNA synthesis used template-switch 5'RACE with a primer carrying a 10-nucleotide random unique molecular identifier tagging each TCR transcript. Every sequencing run covered 15-18 subjects and yielded more than 180 million TCR-beta sequences. The RNeasy kit was used to extract total RNA. The KAPA Real-time Library Amplification kit was used to amplify TCR-beta VDJ regions with primers targeting the TCR constant region and the 5'RACE anchor. A first PCR added sample indexes and Illumina adaptors, and a second PCR then raised library yield. The roughly 650 bp TCR product was size-selected on a 2% E-gel SizeSelection system after Ampure bead purification. Library quality was checked on a Bioanalyzer, concentration was measured with Qubit, and libraries were quantified with the Kapa Library Quantification kit before pooling. Libraries were sequenced paired-end 2 x 150 bp on an Illumina HiSeq 2500. To increase sequence diversity, roughly 24-31% phiX was spiked into each library pool. The source study handled its data this way. Quality-filtered reads were processed with the UMI-based MiGEC pipeline, which removed over 75% of raw TCR sequences during error correction. VDJ genes were aligned to IMGT germline references, and each clonotype was defined by a unique CDR3 amino acid sequence together with V-J genes. Clonal expansion, Shannon diversity, and CDR3 relatedness (CalcPairwiseDistances, ClusterSamples) were evaluated with VDJtools, and phylogenetic trees were built with CLCbio workbench. A clone was classed as expanded if it had 8 or more unique UMIs, a cutoff based on coefficient-of-variation modelling across technical triplicates. TCRdb's own reprocessing of the public reads used fastp at Q25 and MiXCR and kept productive beta chains. CDR3 protein duplicates are merged, each entry listing the most common genes and DNA. TCRdb, rather than the study authors, made the V and J calls. This sample has around 66,000 distinct CDR3 sequences in its table, and around 4.8% of those were observed once. Around 2.2% of the sample is in the top ten clones.

Libraries from unsorted PBMCs were made from 2 million PBMCs kept in RNAlater at -80 degrees C until RNA extraction. Multiple sclerosis patients were enrolled in a US clinical protocol under which disease progression was evaluated by magnetic resonance imaging. Peripheral blood was subjected to Ficoll-Hypaque density gradient centrifugation to isolate PBMCs, which were then cryopreserved in liquid nitrogen. The clonotype was recovered from a woman between 70 and 85 years old with multiple sclerosis. The sample was PBMCs.

The CDR3 protein: CSASNHTSGRAYHEQFF. The sequence in DNA is TGCAGTGCTAGCAACCACACTAGCGGGAGGGCCTATCATGAGCAGTTCTTC. Recombination joined TRBV20-1 with TRBJ2-1; the junction holds 13 bases that match TRBD2. The CDR3 numbers 17 residues from cysteine through phenylalanine. Kept here is only the CDR3 DNA, which spans 51 bases and is read in frame from base 1. CDR1 DFQATT and CDR2 SNEGSKA were looked up in the germline V gene (reference sequence). Trimming takes 3 bases off V and 8 bases off J; junction bases not matched to a gene: 13.